The source of this T cell receptor (beta chain) is a study of T cell repertoires in ileal Crohn's disease. Study summary: The M6 sample came from neoterminal ileum during colonoscopy after surgery.

A word on this clone: The antigen is unknown.

Profiled with immunoSEQ multiplex PCR; TCRdb holds only in-frame clones, not every one. Here the sample spans more than 10,000 clones, more than 70% being singletons. The CDR3 length is 18 residues. V dropped 4 bases and J dropped 4; count of bases not matched to a gene: 19. CDR1 and CDR2 (germline): SGHNT, YYREEE (reference sequence). General observations from the study: Postoperative endoscopy occurred within one year, median around 6.6 months. Endoscopic recurrence occurred in every patient whose clonality exceeded 26.8%.

As to time point: neoterminal ileum biopsy at postoperative endoscopy, about 6 months after surgery. V gene TRBV5-4 combines with J gene TRBJ1-2; TRBD1 matches at 7 bases. Sequencing was performed on ileal tissue. The sequence came from an adult with Crohn's disease. For the CDR3, the DNA is TGTGCCAGCAGCCTTTTTGGATCTGGCGCTGACAGGGCCTATGGCTACACCTTC. Translating it yields CASSLFGSGADRAYGYTF.